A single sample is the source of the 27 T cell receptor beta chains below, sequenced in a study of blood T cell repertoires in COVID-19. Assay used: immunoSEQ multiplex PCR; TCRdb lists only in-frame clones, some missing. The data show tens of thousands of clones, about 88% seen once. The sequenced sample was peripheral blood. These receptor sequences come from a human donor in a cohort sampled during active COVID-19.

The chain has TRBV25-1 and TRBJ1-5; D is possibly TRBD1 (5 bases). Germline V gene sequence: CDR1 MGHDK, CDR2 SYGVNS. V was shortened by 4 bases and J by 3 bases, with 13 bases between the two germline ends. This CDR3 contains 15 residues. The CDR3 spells CASSVGGEHNQPQHF. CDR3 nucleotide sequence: TGTGCCAGCAGTGTCGGAGGGGAACACAATCAGCCCCAGCATTTT.

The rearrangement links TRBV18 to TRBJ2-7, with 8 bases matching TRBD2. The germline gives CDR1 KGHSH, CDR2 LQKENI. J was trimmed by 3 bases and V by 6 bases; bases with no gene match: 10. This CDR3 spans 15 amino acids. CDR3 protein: CASSLDQRGFYEQYF. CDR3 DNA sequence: TGTGCCAGCTCCCTGGACCAGCGGGGGTTCTACGAGCAGTACTTC. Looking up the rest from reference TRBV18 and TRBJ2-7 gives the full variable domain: NAGVMQNPRHLVRRRGQEARLRCSPMKGHSHVYWYRQLPEEGLKFMVYLQKENIIDESGMPKERFSAEFPKEGPSILRIQQVVRGDSAAYFCASSLDQRGFYEQYFGPGTRLTVT.

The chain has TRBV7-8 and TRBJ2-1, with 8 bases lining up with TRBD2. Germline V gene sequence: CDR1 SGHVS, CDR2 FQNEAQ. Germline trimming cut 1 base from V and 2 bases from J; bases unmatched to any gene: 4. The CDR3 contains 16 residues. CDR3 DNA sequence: TGTGCCAGCAGCTTAGAACTAGCGGTTACCTACAATGAGCAGTTCTTC. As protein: CASSLELAVTYNEQFF.

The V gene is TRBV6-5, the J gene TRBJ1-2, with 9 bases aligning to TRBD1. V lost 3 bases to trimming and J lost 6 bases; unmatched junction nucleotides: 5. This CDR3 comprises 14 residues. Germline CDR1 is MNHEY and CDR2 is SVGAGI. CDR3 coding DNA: TGTGCCAGCAGTTATACGACAGGGGGTAATGGCTACACCTTC. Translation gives CASSYTTGGNGYTF.

Written as DNA, the CDR3 is TGTGCCAGCAGCGTGGGACTAGCGGGAGGGCCAGGCGAGCAGTACTTC. Amino acid sequence: CASSVGLAGGPGEQYF. The J gene is TRBJ2-7, the V gene TRBV9; the match to TRBD2 covers 16 bases. Germline V gene sequence: CDR1 SGDLS, CDR2 YYNGEE. The CDR3 extends over 16 amino acids. V was pared by 2 bases and J by 6 bases, with 5 bases of the junction left unmatched.

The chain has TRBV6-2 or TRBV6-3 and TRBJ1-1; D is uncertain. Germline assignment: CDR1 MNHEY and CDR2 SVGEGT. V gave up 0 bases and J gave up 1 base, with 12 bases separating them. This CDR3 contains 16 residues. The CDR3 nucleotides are TGTGCCAGCAGTTACTCGTCAACAGAAGGGAACACTGAAGCTTTCTTT. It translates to CASSYSSTEGNTEAFF.

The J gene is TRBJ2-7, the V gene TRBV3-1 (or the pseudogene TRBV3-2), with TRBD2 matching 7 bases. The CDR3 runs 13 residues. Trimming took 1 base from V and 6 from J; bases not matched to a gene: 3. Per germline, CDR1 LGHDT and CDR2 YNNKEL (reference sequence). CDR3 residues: CASSQVPSGEQYF. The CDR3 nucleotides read TGTGCCAGCAGCCAAGTTCCTAGCGGCGAGCAGTACTTC.

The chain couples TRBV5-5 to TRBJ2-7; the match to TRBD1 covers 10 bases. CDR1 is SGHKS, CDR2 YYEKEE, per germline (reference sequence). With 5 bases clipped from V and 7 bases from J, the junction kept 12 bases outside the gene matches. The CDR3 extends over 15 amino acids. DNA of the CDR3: TGTGCCAGCAGTAACCGGGACAGGGGTTCGCGGGAGCAGTACTTC. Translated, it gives CASSNRDRGSREQYF.

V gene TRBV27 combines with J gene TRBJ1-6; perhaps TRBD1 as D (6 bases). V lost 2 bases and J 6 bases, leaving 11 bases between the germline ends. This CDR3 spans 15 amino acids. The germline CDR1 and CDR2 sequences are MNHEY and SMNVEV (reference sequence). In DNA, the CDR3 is TGTGCCAGCAGTTTAGCGGACAGAAGTAATTCACCCCTCCACTTT. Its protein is CASSLADRSNSPLHF.

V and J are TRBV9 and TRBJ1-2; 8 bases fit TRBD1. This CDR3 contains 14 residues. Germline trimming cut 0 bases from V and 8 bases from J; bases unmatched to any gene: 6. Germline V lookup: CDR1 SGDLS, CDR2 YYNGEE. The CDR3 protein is CASSVEGTGEGYTF. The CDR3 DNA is TGTGCCAGCAGCGTAGAGGGGACAGGAGAGGGCTACACCTTC. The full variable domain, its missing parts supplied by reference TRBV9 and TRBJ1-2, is DSGVTQTPKHLITATGQRVTLRCSPRSGDLSVYWYQQSLDQGLQFLIQYYNGEERAKGNILERFSAQQFPDLHSELNLSSLELGDSALYFCASSVEGTGEGYTFGSGTRLTVV.

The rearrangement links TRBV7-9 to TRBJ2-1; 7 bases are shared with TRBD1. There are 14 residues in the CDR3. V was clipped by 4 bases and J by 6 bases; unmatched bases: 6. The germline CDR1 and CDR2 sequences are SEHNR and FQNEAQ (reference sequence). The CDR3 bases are TGTGCCAGCAGCTCCCCGACAGGGATCAATGAGCAGTTCTTC. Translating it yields CASSSPTGINEQFF.

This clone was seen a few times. The CDR3 bases are TGTGCCAGCAGCCAACGTACTAGCGGGAGGTCCTACGAGCAGTACTTC. Amino acids: CASSQRTSGRSYEQYF. The gene calls are TRBV3-1 (or the pseudogene TRBV3-2) and TRBJ2-7, with 12 bases aligning to TRBD2. V shed 2 bases, J shed 1 base, and the junction held 3 bases outside the gene matches. Germline CDR1 reads LGHDT; CDR2 reads YNNKEL (reference sequence). This CDR3 comprises 16 residues.

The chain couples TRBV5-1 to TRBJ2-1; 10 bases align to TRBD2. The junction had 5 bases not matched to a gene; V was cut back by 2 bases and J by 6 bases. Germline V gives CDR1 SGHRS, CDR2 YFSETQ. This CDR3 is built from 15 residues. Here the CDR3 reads CASSFEAGGINEQFF. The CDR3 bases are TGCGCCAGCAGCTTCGAAGCGGGGGGGATCAATGAGCAGTTCTTC. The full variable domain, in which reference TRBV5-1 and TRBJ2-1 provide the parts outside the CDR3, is KAGVTQTPRYLIKTRGQQVTLSCSPISGHRSVSWYQQTPGQGLQFLFEYFSETQRNKGNFPGRFSGRQFSNSRSEMNVSTLELGDSALYLCASSFEAGGINEQFFGPGTRLTVL.

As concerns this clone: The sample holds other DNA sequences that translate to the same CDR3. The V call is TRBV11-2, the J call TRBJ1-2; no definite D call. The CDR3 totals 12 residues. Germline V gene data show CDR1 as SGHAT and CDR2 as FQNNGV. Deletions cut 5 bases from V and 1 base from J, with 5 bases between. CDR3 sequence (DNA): TGTGCCAGCAGCCCCTTTAACTATGGCTACACCTTC. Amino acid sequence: CASSPFNYGYTF.

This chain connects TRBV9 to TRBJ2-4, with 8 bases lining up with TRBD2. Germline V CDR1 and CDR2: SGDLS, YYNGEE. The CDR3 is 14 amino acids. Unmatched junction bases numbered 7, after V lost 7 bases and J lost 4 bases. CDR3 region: CASGPTSGKNIQYF. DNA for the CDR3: TGTGCCAGCGGCCCAACTAGCGGTAAAAACATTCAGTACTTC. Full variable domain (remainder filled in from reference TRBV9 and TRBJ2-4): DSGVTQTPKHLITATGQRVTLRCSPRSGDLSVYWYQQSLDQGLQFLIQYYNGEERAKGNILERFSAQQFPDLHSELNLSSLELGDSALYFCASGPTSGKNIQYFGAGTRLSVL.

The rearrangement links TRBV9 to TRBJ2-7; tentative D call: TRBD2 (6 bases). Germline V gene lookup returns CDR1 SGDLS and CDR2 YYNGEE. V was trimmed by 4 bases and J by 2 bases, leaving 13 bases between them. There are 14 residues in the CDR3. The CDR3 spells CASSLGTLAYEQYF. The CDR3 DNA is TGTGCCAGCAGCCTCGGGACTTTAGCCTACGAGCAGTACTTC.

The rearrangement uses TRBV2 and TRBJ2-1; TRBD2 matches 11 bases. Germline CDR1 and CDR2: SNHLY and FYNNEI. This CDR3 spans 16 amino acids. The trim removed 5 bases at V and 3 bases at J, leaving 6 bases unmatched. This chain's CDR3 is CASSSPLAGVYNEQFF. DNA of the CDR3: TGTGCCAGCAGTTCCCCACTAGCGGGAGTCTACAATGAGCAGTTCTTC.

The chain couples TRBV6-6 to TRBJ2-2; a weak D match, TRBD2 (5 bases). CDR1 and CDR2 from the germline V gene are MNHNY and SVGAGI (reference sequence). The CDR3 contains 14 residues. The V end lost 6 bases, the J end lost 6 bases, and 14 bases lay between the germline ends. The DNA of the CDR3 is TGTGCCAGCAGCCCCGGTCTGCGGGCCGGGGAGCTGTTTTTT. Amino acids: CASSPGLRAGELFF.

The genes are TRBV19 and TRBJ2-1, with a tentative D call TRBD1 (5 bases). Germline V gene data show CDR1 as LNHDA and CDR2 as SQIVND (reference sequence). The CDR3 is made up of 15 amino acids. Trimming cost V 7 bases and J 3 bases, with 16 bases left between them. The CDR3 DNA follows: TGTGCCAGTACTCGCCCTGGCAGGGACTACAATGAGCAGTTCTTC. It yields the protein CASTRPGRDYNEQFF. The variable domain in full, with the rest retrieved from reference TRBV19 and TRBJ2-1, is DGGITQSPKYLFRKEGQNVTLSCEQNLNHDAMYWYRQDPGQGLRLIYYSQIVNDFQKGDIAEGYSVSREKKESFPLTVTSAQKNPTAFYLCASTRPGRDYNEQFFGPGTRLTVL.

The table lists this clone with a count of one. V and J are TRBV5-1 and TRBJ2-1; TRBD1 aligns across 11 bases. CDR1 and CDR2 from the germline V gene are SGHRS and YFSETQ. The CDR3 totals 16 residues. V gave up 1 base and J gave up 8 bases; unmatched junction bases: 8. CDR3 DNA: TGCGCCAGCAGCTTGTTTAGGACAGGGGGCAGGGATGAGCAGTTCTTC. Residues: CASSLFRTGGRDEQFF. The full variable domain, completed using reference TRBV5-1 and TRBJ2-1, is KAGVTQTPRYLIKTRGQQVTLSCSPISGHRSVSWYQQTPGQGLQFLFEYFSETQRNKGNFPGRFSGRQFSNSRSEMNVSTLELGDSALYLCASSLFRTGGRDEQFFGPGTRLTVL.

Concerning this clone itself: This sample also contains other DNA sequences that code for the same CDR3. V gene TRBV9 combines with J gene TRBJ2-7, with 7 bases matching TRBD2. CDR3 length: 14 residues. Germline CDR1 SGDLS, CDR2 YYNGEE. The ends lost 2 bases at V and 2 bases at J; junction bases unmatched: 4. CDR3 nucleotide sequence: TGTGCCAGCAGCGTGGCTAGCGGTACCTACGAGCAGTACTTC. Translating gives CASSVASGTYEQYF.

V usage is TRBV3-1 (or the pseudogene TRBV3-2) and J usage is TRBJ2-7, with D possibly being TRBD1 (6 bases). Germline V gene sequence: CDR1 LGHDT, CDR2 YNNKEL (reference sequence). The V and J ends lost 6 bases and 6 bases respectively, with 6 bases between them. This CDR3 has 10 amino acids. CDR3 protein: CASRTGEQYF. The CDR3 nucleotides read TGTGCCAGCAGGACAGGCGAGCAGTACTTC.

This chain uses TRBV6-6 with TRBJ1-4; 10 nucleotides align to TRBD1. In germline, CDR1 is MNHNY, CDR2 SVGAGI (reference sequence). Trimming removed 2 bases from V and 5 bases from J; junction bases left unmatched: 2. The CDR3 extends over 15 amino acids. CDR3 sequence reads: CASSYQDRGNEKLFF. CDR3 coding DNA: TGTGCCAGCAGTTACCAGGACAGGGGGAATGAAAAACTGTTTTTT.

This CDR3 reads CASSMSLYNEQFF. The CDR3 DNA is TGTGCCAGTAGTATGTCCCTTTACAATGAGCAGTTCTTC. The V call is TRBV19, the J call TRBJ2-1; no definite D call. Germline loops: CDR1 LNHDA, CDR2 SQIVND (reference sequence). CDR3 length: 13 amino acids. V was pared by 3 bases and J by 4 bases, with 7 bases between.

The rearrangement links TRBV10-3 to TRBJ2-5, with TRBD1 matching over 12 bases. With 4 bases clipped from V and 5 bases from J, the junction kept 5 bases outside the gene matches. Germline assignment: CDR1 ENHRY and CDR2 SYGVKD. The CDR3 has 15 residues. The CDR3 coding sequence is TGTGCCATCAGTGGTTGGGACAGGGGGCAGGAGACCCAGTACTTC. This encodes CAISGWDRGQETQYF.

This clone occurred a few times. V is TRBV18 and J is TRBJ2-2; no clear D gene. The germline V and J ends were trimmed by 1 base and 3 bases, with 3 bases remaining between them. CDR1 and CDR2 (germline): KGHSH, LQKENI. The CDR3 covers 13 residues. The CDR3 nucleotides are TGTGCCAGCTCACCACTAGACACCGGGGAGCTGTTTTTT. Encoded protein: CASSPLDTGELFF. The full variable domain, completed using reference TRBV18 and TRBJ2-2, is NAGVMQNPRHLVRRRGQEARLRCSPMKGHSHVYWYRQLPEEGLKFMVYLQKENIIDESGMPKERFSAEFPKEGPSILRIQQVVRGDSAAYFCASSPLDTGELFFGEGSRLTVL.

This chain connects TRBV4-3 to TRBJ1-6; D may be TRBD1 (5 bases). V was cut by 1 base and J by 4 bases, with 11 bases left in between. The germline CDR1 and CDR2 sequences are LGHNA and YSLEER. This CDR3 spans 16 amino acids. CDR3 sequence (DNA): TGCGCCAGCAGCCAAGGGTACGGGGGATATAATTCACCCCTCCACTTT. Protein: CASSQGYGGYNSPLHF.